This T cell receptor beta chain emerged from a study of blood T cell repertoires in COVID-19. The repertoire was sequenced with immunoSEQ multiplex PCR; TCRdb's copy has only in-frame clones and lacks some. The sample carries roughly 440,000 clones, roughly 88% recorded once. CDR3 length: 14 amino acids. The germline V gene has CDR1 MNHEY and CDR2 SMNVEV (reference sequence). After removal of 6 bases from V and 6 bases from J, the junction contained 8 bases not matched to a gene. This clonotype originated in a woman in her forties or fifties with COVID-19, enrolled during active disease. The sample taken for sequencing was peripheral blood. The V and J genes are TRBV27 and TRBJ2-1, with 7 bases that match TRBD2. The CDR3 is CASRPTGTINEQFF. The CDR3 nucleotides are TGTGCCAGCAGGCCTACCGGGACTATCAATGAGCAGTTCTTC.